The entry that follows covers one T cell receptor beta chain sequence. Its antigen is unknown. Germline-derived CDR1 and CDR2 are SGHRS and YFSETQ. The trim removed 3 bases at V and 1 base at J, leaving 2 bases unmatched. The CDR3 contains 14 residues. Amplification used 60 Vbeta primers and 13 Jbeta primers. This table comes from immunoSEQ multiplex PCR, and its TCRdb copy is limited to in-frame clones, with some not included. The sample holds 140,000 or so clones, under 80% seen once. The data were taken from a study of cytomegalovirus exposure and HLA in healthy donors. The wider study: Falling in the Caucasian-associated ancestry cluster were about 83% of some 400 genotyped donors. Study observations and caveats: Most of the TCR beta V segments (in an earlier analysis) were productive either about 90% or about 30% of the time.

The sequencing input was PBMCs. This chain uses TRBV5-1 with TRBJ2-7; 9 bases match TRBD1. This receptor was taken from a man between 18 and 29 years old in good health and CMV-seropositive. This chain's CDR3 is CASSSGQGSYEQYF. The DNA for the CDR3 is TGCGCCAGCAGCTCCGGACAGGGGTCCTACGAGCAGTACTTC.